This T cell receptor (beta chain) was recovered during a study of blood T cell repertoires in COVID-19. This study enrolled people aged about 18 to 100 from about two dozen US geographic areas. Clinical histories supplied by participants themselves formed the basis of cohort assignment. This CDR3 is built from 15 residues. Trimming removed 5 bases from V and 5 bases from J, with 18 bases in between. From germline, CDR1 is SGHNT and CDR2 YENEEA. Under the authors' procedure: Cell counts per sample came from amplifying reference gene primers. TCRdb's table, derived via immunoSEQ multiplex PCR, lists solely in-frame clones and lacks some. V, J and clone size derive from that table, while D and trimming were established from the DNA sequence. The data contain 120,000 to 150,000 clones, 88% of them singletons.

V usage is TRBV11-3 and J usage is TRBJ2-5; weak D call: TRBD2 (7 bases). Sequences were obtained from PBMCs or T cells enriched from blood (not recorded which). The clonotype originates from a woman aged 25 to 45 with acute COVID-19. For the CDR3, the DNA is TGTGCCAGCAGCCCGGGGGGCGGGAGCTTTGAGACCCAGTACTTC. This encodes CASSPGGGSFETQYF.